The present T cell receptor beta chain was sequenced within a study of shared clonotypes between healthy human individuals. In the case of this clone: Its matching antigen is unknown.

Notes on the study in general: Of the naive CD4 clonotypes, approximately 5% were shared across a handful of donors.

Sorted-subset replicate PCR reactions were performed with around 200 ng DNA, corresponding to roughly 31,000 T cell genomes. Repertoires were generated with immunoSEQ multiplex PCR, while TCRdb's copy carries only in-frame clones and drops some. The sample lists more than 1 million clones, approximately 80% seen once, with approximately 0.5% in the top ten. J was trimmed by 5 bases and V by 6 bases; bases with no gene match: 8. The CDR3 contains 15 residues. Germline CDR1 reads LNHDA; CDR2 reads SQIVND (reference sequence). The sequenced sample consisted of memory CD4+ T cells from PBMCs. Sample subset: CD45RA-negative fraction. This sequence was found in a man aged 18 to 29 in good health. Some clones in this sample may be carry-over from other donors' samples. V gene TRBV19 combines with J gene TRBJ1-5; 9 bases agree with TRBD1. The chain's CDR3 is CASRPGTGRDQPQHF. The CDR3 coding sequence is TGTGCCAGTAGACCGGGGACAGGGCGCGATCAGCCCCAGCATTTT.